The source of this TCR beta chain is a study of blood T cell repertoires in COVID-19. About the research overall: Sources were T cells, B-cell-depleted T cells, or PBMCs; the material itself was cDNA or gDNA.

Which cohort a participant joined came from the clinical history participants gave. The CDR3 totals 15 residues. V lost 5 bases to trimming and J lost 6 bases; unmatched junction nucleotides: 9. Germline CDR1 and CDR2: MNHEY and SVGEGT. This table comes from immunoSEQ multiplex PCR, and its TCRdb copy is limited to in-frame clones, with some not included. The sample comprises 150,000 to 200,000 clones, 88% of which are singletons, and about 6.6% rests with the top ten. The sequenced material came from PBMCs or T cells enriched from blood (not recorded which). The gene calls are TRBV6-2 or TRBV6-3 and TRBJ1-2; 10 bases map to TRBD1. The receptor was isolated from a woman in her 50s who had recovered from COVID-19. This chain's CDR3 is CASSLPGTGANGYTF. The CDR3 DNA sequence: TGTGCCAGCAGTCTGCCCGGGACAGGGGCTAATGGCTACACCTTC.